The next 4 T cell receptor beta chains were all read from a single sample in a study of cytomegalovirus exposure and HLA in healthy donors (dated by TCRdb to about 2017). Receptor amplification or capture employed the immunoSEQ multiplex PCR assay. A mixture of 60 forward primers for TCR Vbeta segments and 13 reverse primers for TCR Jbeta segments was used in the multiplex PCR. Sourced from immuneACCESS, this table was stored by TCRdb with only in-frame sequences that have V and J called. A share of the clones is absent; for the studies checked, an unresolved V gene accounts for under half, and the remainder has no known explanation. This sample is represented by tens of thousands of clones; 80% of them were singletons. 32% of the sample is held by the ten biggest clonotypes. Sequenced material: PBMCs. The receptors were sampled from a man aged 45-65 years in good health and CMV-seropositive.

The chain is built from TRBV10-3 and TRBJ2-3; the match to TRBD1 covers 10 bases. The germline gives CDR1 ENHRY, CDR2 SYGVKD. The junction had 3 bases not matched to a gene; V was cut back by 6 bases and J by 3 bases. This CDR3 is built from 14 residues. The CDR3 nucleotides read TGTGCCATCAGAGCGGGACAGGGGACAGATACGCAGTATTTT. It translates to CAIRAGQGTDTQYF.

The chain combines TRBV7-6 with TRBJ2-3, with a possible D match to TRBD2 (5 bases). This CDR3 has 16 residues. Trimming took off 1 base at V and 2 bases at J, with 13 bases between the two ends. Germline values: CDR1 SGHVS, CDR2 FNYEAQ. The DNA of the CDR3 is TGTGCCAGCAGCTTAGGCCCCGGAGGTAACACAGATACGCAGTATTTT. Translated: CASSLGPGGNTDTQYF. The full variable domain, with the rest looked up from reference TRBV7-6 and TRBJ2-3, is GAGVSQSPRYKVTKRGQDVALRCDPISGHVSLYWYRQALGQGPEFLTYFNYEAQQDKSGLPNDRFSAERPEGSISTLTIQRTEQRDSAMYRCASSLGPGGNTDTQYFGPGTRLTVL.

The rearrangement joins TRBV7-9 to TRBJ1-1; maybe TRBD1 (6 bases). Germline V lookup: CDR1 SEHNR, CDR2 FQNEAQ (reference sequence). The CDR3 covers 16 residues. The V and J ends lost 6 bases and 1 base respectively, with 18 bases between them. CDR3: CASRFRQDAENTEAFF. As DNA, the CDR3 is TGTGCCAGCAGATTTCGACAGGACGCAGAGAACACTGAAGCTTTCTTT.

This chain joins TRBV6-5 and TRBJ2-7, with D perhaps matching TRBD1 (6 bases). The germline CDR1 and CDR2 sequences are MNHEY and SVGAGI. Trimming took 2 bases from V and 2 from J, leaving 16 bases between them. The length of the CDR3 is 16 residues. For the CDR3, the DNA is TGTGCCAGCAGTTACCTCAAATGGACAGCGGCCTACGAGCAGTACTTC. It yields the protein CASSYLKWTAAYEQYF.